The 20 T cell receptor beta chains presented below share a single source sample, sequenced in a study of blood T cell repertoires in COVID-19. Data came from immunoSEQ multiplex PCR; TCRdb stores just in-frame clones and leaves some out. The data contain roughly 180,000 clones, 79% of them seen just once; the ten biggest clones take up around 8%. Sequences were obtained from peripheral blood. All receptors come from a woman in her sixties or seventies with COVID-19, enrolled during active disease.

This clone was seen a handful of times. The chain couples TRBV10-2 to TRBJ1-5; D unresolved. The CDR3 covers 16 residues. The V end was cut by 5 bases, the J end by 1 base, with 15 bases between. Germline CDR1 reads WSHSY; CDR2 reads SAAADI. DNA of the CDR3: TGCGCCAGCAGTTACGGGAGCCCTCAGAGCAATCAGCCCCAGCATTTT. Its translation: CASSYGSPQSNQPQHF.

This chain joins TRBV7-8 and TRBJ2-1, with 8 bases aligning to TRBD2. This CDR3 comprises 20 residues. The V segment lost 1 base and the J segment 2 bases; nucleotides outside the gene matches: 16. CDR1 SGHVS and CDR2 FQNEAQ come from the germline V gene. The CDR3: CASSLVGGRYPPSPYNEQFF. The CDR3 DNA reads as TGTGCCAGCAGCTTAGTCGGCGGGAGGTATCCTCCATCTCCCTACAATGAGCAGTTCTTC. Based on the CDR3 plus reference TRBV7-8 and TRBJ2-1, the full variable domain is GAGVSQSPRYKVAKRGQDVALRCDPISGHVSLFWYQQALGQGPEFLTYFQNEAQLDKSGLPSDRFFAERPEGSVSTLKIQRTQQEDSAVYLCASSLVGGRYPPSPYNEQFFGPGTRLTVL.

This clone occurred once. V and J are TRBV20-1 and TRBJ1-5; no clear D gene. This CDR3 has 13 residues. V was pared by 3 bases and J by 3 bases, with 9 bases between. CDR1 and CDR2 from the germline V gene are DFQATT and SNEGSKA (reference sequence). CDR3 DNA sequence: TGCAGTGCTAGTTCAGGCACCAATCAGCCCCAGCATTTT. This translates into CSASSGTNQPQHF.

The V call is TRBV15, the J call TRBJ1-2; the match to TRBD1 covers 7 bases. CDR1 and CDR2 from the germline V gene are LNHNV and YYDKDF (reference sequence). The CDR3 covers 16 residues. Unmatched junction bases numbered 7, after V lost 3 bases and J lost 0 bases. The CDR3 loop is CATSRGPGGTNYGYTF. CDR3 DNA sequence: TGTGCCACCAGCAGGGGTCCAGGGGGGACTAACTATGGCTACACCTTC.

The rearrangement uses TRBV3-1 (or the pseudogene TRBV3-2) and TRBJ1-2; D call uncertain. Germline lookup yields CDR1 LGHDT and CDR2 YNNKEL (reference sequence). This CDR3 has 15 residues. Between the trimmed V and J ends, which lost 1 base and 3 bases, there was a span of 12 bases. The CDR3 here is CASSQGAGLHYGYTF. The CDR3 DNA follows: TGTGCCAGCAGCCAAGGGGCAGGACTCCACTATGGCTACACCTTC.

The gene calls are TRBV5-1 and TRBJ2-1, with 9 bases lining up with TRBD1. With V trimmed by 5 bases and J by 3 bases, 6 bases remained unmatched. The CDR3 loop spans 15 amino acids. Germline V lookup: CDR1 SGHRS, CDR2 YFSETQ. Here the CDR3 DNA reads TGCGCCAGCAGACCAAGGACAGGGGACTACAATGAGCAGTTCTTC. Translation: CASRPRTGDYNEQFF.

The rearrangement links TRBV2 to TRBJ2-5, with D possibly being TRBD1 (5 bases). CDR3 size: 14 residues. Germline CDR1 and CDR2: SNHLY and FYNNEI. V shed 3 bases and J shed 2 bases, with 10 bases lying between them. This chain's CDR3 is CASSEYRPQETQYF. The CDR3 DNA reads as TGTGCCAGCAGTGAGTACAGGCCTCAAGAGACCCAGTACTTC.

This clone occurred once. The genes are TRBV3-1 (or the pseudogene TRBV3-2) and TRBJ2-1; TRBD1 matches 10 bases. Germline assignment: CDR1 LGHDT and CDR2 YNNKEL (reference sequence). The CDR3 sequence is 16 residues long. V was clipped by 4 bases and J by 2 bases; unmatched bases: 5. In nucleotides, the CDR3 is TGTGCCAGCAGCCCCGAGGGACAGGGGCCCTACAATGAGCAGTTCTTC. It specifies CASSPEGQGPYNEQFF.

The chain employs TRBV6-2 or TRBV6-3 and TRBJ2-5; 9 nucleotides agree with TRBD2. The CDR3 is 15 residues long. The ends lost 5 bases at V and 5 bases at J; junction bases unmatched: 9. The V gene's germline CDR1 is MNHEY and CDR2 SVGEGT. CDR3 region: CASSRGRATRETQYF. The CDR3 coding sequence is TGTGCCAGCAGTCGCGGGAGGGCCACACGGGAGACCCAGTACTTC.

This clone has a handful of counts. This chain's CDR3 is CASTGGGAGTDTQYF. The CDR3 DNA sequence: TGTGCCAGCACCGGAGGGGGGGCTGGCACAGATACGCAGTATTTT. J is TRBJ2-3 and V is TRBV6-4; a weak D match, TRBD2 (7 bases). CDR1 is MRHNA and CDR2 is SNTAGT in the germline V gene. V shed 7 bases and J shed 1 base, with 15 bases lying between them. CDR3 size: 15 residues.

Comment on this clone: Other DNA sequences in this sample translate to the same CDR3. V is TRBV5-1 and J is TRBJ1-2, with TRBD1 matching 7 bases. Germline V gene data show CDR1 as SGHRS and CDR2 as YFSETQ. V shed 0 bases, J shed 4 bases, and the junction held 3 bases outside the gene matches. The length of the CDR3 is 14 residues. CDR3 bases: TGCGCCAGCAGCTTGGAGGGGACAGTCTATGGCTACACCTTC. This encodes CASSLEGTVYGYTF.

The V call is TRBV7-9, the J call TRBJ1-1; TRBD1 matches at 10 bases. Trimming removed 0 bases from V and 3 bases from J; junction bases left unmatched: 4. The germline gives CDR1 SEHNR, CDR2 FQNEAQ (reference sequence). The CDR3 length is 16 residues. The CDR3 reads CASSLADRGRHTEAFF. The CDR3 DNA sequence: TGTGCCAGCAGCTTAGCGGACAGGGGGAGACACACTGAAGCTTTCTTT.

This chain links TRBV18 with TRBJ2-3; 7 nucleotides align to TRBD1. Germline-derived CDR1 and CDR2 are KGHSH and LQKENI. V shed 6 bases and J 1 base; nucleotides not matched to a gene: 10. This CDR3 region has 16 residues. Here the CDR3 reads CASSQEQGLRTDTQYF. CDR3 DNA: TGTGCCAGCTCCCAGGAACAGGGGTTACGCACAGATACGCAGTATTTT.

The rearrangement uses TRBV7-2 and TRBJ2-3; 10 nucleotides line up with TRBD2. Germline CDR1 reads SGHTA; CDR2 reads FQGNSA. There are 19 residues in the CDR3. Trimming cost V 7 bases and J 2 bases; bases outside gene matches: 18. The CDR3 sequence: CASNPQPLLAGAPTDTQYF. The CDR3 DNA reads as TGTGCCAGCAACCCGCAGCCCCTCCTAGCGGGGGCCCCCACAGATACGCAGTATTTT.

The rearrangement links TRBV28 to TRBJ2-2; 9 nucleotides align to TRBD2. J gave up 4 bases and V 3 bases, and 12 bases lay outside the gene matches. The CDR3 has 18 residues. Germline-derived CDR1 and CDR2 are MDHEN and SYDVKM. The CDR3 DNA reads as TGTGCCAGCAGTTTCCGGGTAGCGGGAGAAAGAATCACCGGGGAGCTGTTTTTT. Translation: CASSFRVAGERITGELFF.

The chain is built from TRBV2 and TRBJ1-5; 9 positions agree with TRBD1. The CDR3 sequence is 15 residues long. CDR1 and CDR2 (germline): SNHLY, FYNNEI. With 6 bases clipped from V and 2 bases from J, the junction kept 5 bases outside the gene matches. In DNA, the CDR3 is TGTGCCAGCAGCCCACAGGGGGCACGCAATCAGCCCCAGCATTTT. It encodes CASSPQGARNQPQHF.

V gene TRBV19 combines with J gene TRBJ2-3, with D maybe TRBD1 (6 bases). V was trimmed by 5 bases and J by 2 bases, leaving 11 bases between them. This CDR3 has 14 residues. Germline CDR1 is LNHDA and CDR2 is SQIVND (reference sequence). DNA of the CDR3: TGTGCCAGTAGTCCCACAGGGTCCACAGATACGCAGTATTTT. Residues: CASSPTGSTDTQYF.

There are many counts of this clone. The chain joins TRBV6-4 to TRBJ2-3; weak D call: TRBD1 (5 bases). This CDR3 region has 14 residues. Trimming stripped 3 bases from V and 4 bases from J, with 11 bases between. The germline gives CDR1 MRHNA, CDR2 SNTAGT. The CDR3 DNA follows: TGTGCCAGCAGTGATGGCAGGGATCCAGATACGCAGTATTTT. This gives the protein CASSDGRDPDTQYF.

The CDR3 region is CASSMRGRGQETQYF. The CDR3 nucleotides read TGTGCCAGTAGTATGCGAGGCAGGGGCCAAGAGACCCAGTACTTC. The chain combines TRBV19 with TRBJ2-5; D perhaps matches TRBD1 (6 bases). CDR3 length: 15 amino acids. CDR1 is LNHDA, CDR2 SQIVND, per germline (reference sequence). V dropped 3 bases and J dropped 1 base, with 12 bases sitting between them.

The chain couples TRBV19 to TRBJ2-3; D is unclear. The CDR3 runs to 13 residues. V lost 5 bases and J 0 bases, leaving 6 bases between the germline ends. Germline CDR1 and CDR2: LNHDA and SQIVND (reference sequence). The CDR3 region has the DNA TGTGCCAGTAGTTGGGCTAGCACAGATACGCAGTATTTT. As protein: CASSWASTDTQYF.